This TCR beta chain was sequenced during a study of T cells in localized non-small cell lung cancer. Study outcomes and limitations: Heterogeneity stays possible, as sequencing covered only one tumor region. The appearance of a median approximately 60 of the top 100 tumor clones was seen in adjacent lung. Maximal T cell clonality occurred in uninvolved adjacent lung, with tumor ranking below it.

A word on this clone: The antigen is not known.

Assay: immunoSEQ multiplex PCR; the TCRdb copy retains only in-frame clones and omits some. The sample shows about 34,000 clones, 93% of them seen only once. The germline V and J ends were trimmed by 8 bases and 3 bases, with 11 bases remaining between them. In germline, CDR1 is SNHLY, CDR2 FYNNEI. This CDR3 has 14 residues. The sequence derives from an older female donor with stage I lung adenocarcinoma. The source was peripheral blood, collected before any cancer treatment. V is TRBV2 and J is TRBJ2-6; D is uncertain. CDR3 DNA: TGTGCCAGCCATGCTAAAGGTGGGGCCAACGTCCTGACTTTC. This sequence encodes CASHAKGGANVLTF. The full variable domain, completed using reference TRBV2 and TRBJ2-6, is EPEVTQTPSHQVTQMGQEVILRCVPISNHLYFYWYRQILGQKVEFLVSFYNNEISEKSEIFDDQFSVERPDGSNFTLKIRSTKLEDSAMYFCASHAKGGANVLTFGAGSRLTVL.